This T cell receptor (beta chain) was found in a study of blood T cell repertoires in COVID-19. Across the study: Samples representing acute and convalescent COVID-19 were sourced from the United States, Italy and Spain. T cells, B-cell-depleted T cells, or PBMCs provided the cDNA or gDNA that served as material.

Authors' data handling: Reference gene primer amplification gave nucleated cell count estimates. Data came from immunoSEQ multiplex PCR; TCRdb stores just in-frame clones and leaves some out. D and trimming were read from the DNA, whereas the V and J calls and clone size are those reported in that table. The table lists 230,000 or so clones, 84% of them singletons. Germline V gives CDR1 MNHEY, CDR2 SVGAGI. This CDR3 spans 15 amino acids. With regard to this clone: One junction end does not reproduce the germline sequence, and a read error may be involved.

Sequenced sample: peripheral blood. The clonotype comes from a man aged 25-45 years with active or convalescent COVID-19. The chain uses TRBV6-5 and TRBJ1-2, with 9 bases aligning to TRBD1. In DNA, the CDR3 is TGTGCCAGCAGCCGCTCCGGGACAGGGCTTCGGGGCATCGCCTTC. The encoded protein is CASSRSGTGLRGIAF.